This T cell receptor (beta chain) was retrieved from a study of blood T cell repertoires in COVID-19. Turning to the study itself: Donors in the United States, Italy and Spain gave samples during acute or convalescent COVID-19.

Only a few counts were recorded for this clone. CDR3 size: 13 residues. The germline gives CDR1 SGDLS, CDR2 YYNGEE. Trimming stripped 0 bases from V and 5 bases from J, with 9 bases between. In the original workflow: Amplification from reference gene primers served as the basis for estimated nucleated cell counts. Only in-frame clones appear in the TCRdb table, and some are missing; sequencing was by immunoSEQ multiplex PCR. Clone size and the V and J calls come from that table; the DNA yielded D and trimming. The table has 100,000 or so clones, roughly nine tenths seen once. This sequence originates from a woman over 75 with acute or convalescent COVID-19. Input material: peripheral blood. The chain is built from TRBV9 and TRBJ2-7, with D possibly matching TRBD2 (6 bases). The CDR3 protein is CASSVGGGDEQYF. The CDR3 DNA follows: TGTGCCAGCAGCGTAGGTGGAGGGGACGAGCAGTACTTC.